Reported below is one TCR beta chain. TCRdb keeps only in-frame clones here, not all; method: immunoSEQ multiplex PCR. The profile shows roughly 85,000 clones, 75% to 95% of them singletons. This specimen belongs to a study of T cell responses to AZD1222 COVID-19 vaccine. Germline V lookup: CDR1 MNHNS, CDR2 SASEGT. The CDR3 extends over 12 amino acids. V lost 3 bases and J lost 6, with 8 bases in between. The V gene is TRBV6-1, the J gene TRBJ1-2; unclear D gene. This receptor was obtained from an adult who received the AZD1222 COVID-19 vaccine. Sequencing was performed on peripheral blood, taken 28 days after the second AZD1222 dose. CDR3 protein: CASSDRLNGYTF. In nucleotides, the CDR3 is TGTGCCAGCAGTGACAGATTAAATGGCTACACCTTC.